The 5 T cell receptor beta chains below were found in one sample sequenced in a study of cytomegalovirus exposure and HLA in healthy donors. Primers included in the PCR were 60 Vbeta and 13 Jbeta primers. Some clones are missing from TCRdb's copy, which holds only in-frame ones; the method was immunoSEQ multiplex PCR. The sample lists about 140,000 clones, over 75% occurring once. The sequenced sample was PBMCs. The receptors derive from a man over 45 in good health and CMV-seronegative.

The gene calls are TRBV5-1 and TRBJ1-1; TRBD1 matches 7 bases. Germline assignment: CDR1 SGHRS and CDR2 YFSETQ. V lost 7 bases, J lost 1 base, and 16 bases stayed unmatched. The CDR3 contains 17 residues. The CDR3, as DNA: TGCGCCAGCTACGAGACAGGGTTGGGGGGTAGGAACACTGAAGCTTTCTTT. Encoded protein: CASYETGLGGRNTEAFF.

This chain links TRBV10-3 with TRBJ1-3; TRBD1 matches at 7 bases. Germline CDR1 is ENHRY and CDR2 is SYGVKD. Unmatched junction bases numbered 9, after V lost 7 bases and J lost 3 bases. The CDR3 has 15 amino acids. CDR3 bases: TGTGCCATCACTCAGGGGTGGGACAGTGGAAACACCATATATTTT. Translation gives CAITQGWDSGNTIYF.

The sample holds a few counts of this clone. The CDR3 DNA reads TGTGCCAGCAAGTCGGGGCTGGAGGGCTTGTACGAGCAGTACTTC. This gives the protein CASKSGLEGLYEQYF. V and J are TRBV27 and TRBJ2-7; TRBD2 is a possible D gene (6 bases). The CDR3 spans 15 residues. Germline V gene data show CDR1 as MNHEY and CDR2 as SMNVEV (reference sequence). The ends were cut back, 7 bases at V and 4 bases at J, with 20 bases in the middle.

V gene TRBV27 combines with J gene TRBJ2-5; D is perhaps TRBD2 (6 bases). V was shortened by 7 bases and J by 5 bases, with 14 bases between the two germline ends. CDR3 length: 13 amino acids. Germline assignment: CDR1 MNHEY and CDR2 SMNVEV (reference sequence). The CDR3 bases are TGTGCCAGCAAGAGAGCGGGTCGCGAGACCCAGTACTTC. Translating it yields CASKRAGRETQYF.

J is TRBJ2-1 and V is TRBV5-4; TRBD2 matches at 8 bases. Trimming took 6 bases from V and 0 from J; bases not matched to a gene: 5. Germline-derived CDR1 and CDR2 are SGHNT and YYREEE (reference sequence). There are 15 residues in the CDR3. The CDR3 DNA sequence: TGTGCCAGCATTCCCGGGGGGGCCTCCTACAATGAGCAGTTCTTC. Its translation is CASIPGGASYNEQFF.